The source of this T cell receptor beta chain is a study of post-analysis software for immune sequencing data. About this clonotype itself: The junction differs from germline at one of its ends, possibly a read error.

Incorporated into the TCR beta cDNA libraries were unique molecular identifiers, which served to reduce PCR and sequencing biases. TCRdb independently ran MiXCR on the PCR reads; one entry per CDR3 protein. The sample lists approximately 360,000 distinct CDR3 sequences; about a third were seen once. The sequence came from a girl between 10 and 17 years old with multiple sclerosis. The sequencing sample was made of blood.

CDR3 region: CASQSRADAQYF. CDR3 coding DNA: TGTGCCAGCCAGTCCCGCGCAGATGCGCAGTATTTT. The chain uses TRBV12-3 or TRBV12-4 and TRBJ2-3; D ambiguous. The CDR3 consists of 12 residues.